A single sample gave rise to the 18 T cell receptor beta chains below, sequenced in a study of T-cell reconstitution after alpha-beta-depleted transplantation in children. As it was prepared, the TCRbeta library received unique molecular identifiers. TCRdb redid the calling of the PCR reads with MiXCR, one entry per CDR3 protein. The sample shows 450,000 to 550,000 distinct CDR3 sequences, roughly 10% of them seen only once. The source material was PBMCs, mostly from graft donor cells, sampled 180 days after TCRalphabeta/CD19-depleted stem cell transplant. These receptors all stem from a female patient aged 2-9 years who had a stem cell transplant for aplastic anemia, so the T cells may come from the graft donor.

This sequence joins TRBV20-1 and TRBJ2-7; possibly TRBD2 for D (5 bases). The V gene's germline CDR1 is DFQATT and CDR2 SNEGSKA (reference sequence). The CDR3 contains 11 residues. Between the trimmed V and J ends, which lost 6 bases and 3 bases, there was a span of 9 bases. CDR3 in amino acids: CSADRDYEQYF. Here the CDR3 DNA reads TGCAGTGCGGATCGGGACTACGAGCAGTACTTC.

This clonotype was seen a few times. The chain recombines TRBV12-3 or TRBV12-4 with TRBJ1-1; D is unresolved. The germline V and J ends were trimmed by 5 bases and 1 base, with 20 bases remaining between them. The CDR3 contains 17 residues. For the CDR3, the DNA is TGTGCCAGCAGTAGCACGGGGTCGGTAGTTTGGAACACTGAAGCTTTCTTT. Its translation is CASSSTGSVVWNTEAFF.

This clonotype was counted many times. The chain uses TRBV20-1 and TRBJ2-1, with unresolved D. The CDR3 has 11 residues. Trimming took off 0 bases at V and 12 bases at J, with 9 bases between the two ends. From germline, CDR1 is DFQATT and CDR2 SNEGSKA (reference sequence). This CDR3 is CSAREVETQFF. CDR3 DNA: TGCAGTGCTAGAGAGGTGGAAACGCAGTTCTTC.

The V and J genes are TRBV15 and TRBJ1-5; D perhaps matches TRBD1 (6 bases). The CDR3 has 14 residues. Looked up from germline, CDR1 is LNHNV and CDR2 is YYDKDF (reference sequence). The ends were cut back, 5 bases at V and 4 bases at J, with 12 bases in the middle. The DNA for the CDR3 is TGTGCCACCAGCCGGGGGGACACGAATCAGCCCCAGCATTTT. This gives the protein CATSRGDTNQPQHF.

This clonotype was counted a few times. The rearrangement joins TRBV7-9 to TRBJ2-1; no clear D gene. CDR1 and CDR2 (germline): SEHNR, FQNEAQ (reference sequence). Trimming took 2 bases from V and 4 from J, leaving 12 bases between them. CDR3 length: 15 residues. The DNA for the CDR3 is TGTGCCAGCAGCTTATCCTCGACTCAGTACAATGAGCAGTTCTTC. Its protein product is CASSLSSTQYNEQFF.

In this sample, this clonotype turned up a few times. The gene calls are TRBV12-3 or TRBV12-4 and TRBJ2-6; TRBD2 is a possible D gene (5 bases). The V gene lost 4 bases and the J gene lost 1 base, with 17 bases spanning the gap. There are 18 residues in the CDR3. As DNA, the CDR3 is TGTGCCAGCAGTTACTATTGGGAGTTTGGATCTGGGGCCAACGTCCTGACTTTC. It encodes CASSYYWEFGSGANVLTF.

This clonotype occurred a few times. This chain joins TRBV10-3 and TRBJ2-7; 9 bases are shared with TRBD1. With 6 bases clipped from V and 2 bases from J, the junction kept 8 bases outside the gene matches. This CDR3 has 15 residues. Germline lookup yields CDR1 ENHRY and CDR2 SYGVKD. CDR3 bases: TGTGCCATCAGCGCTCGACAGGGGGTTACCTACGAGCAGTACTTC. Translation gives CAISARQGVTYEQYF.

There are a few counts of this clonotype. The gene calls are TRBV5-1 and TRBJ1-2; 10 nucleotides line up with TRBD1. V shed 0 bases, J shed 3 bases, and the junction held 8 bases outside the gene matches. The CDR3 covers 17 residues. The germline gives CDR1 SGHRS, CDR2 YFSETQ. CDR3 in DNA: TGCGCCAGCAGCTTGGTATCCCCGGGGACAGGGGACTATGGCTACACCTTC. Protein sequence: CASSLVSPGTGDYGYTF.

This clonotype has more than one count but fewer than ten. The V gene is TRBV29-1, the J gene TRBJ2-5; tentatively, D is TRBD1 (6 bases). Germline V gives CDR1 SQVTM, CDR2 ANQGSEA. The CDR3 is 13 residues long. V gave up 3 bases and J gave up 3 bases, with 11 bases separating them. The CDR3 sequence is CSVDSEGEETQYF. As DNA, the CDR3 is TGCAGCGTTGACAGCGAGGGGGAAGAGACCCAGTACTTC.

This clonotype was seen more than once but under ten times. The chain employs TRBV7-6 and TRBJ2-5; possibly TRBD1 or TRBD2 for D (5 bases each). The ends were cut back, 5 bases at V and 1 base at J, with 11 bases in the middle. The germline CDR1 and CDR2 sequences are SGHVS and FNYEAQ. The CDR3 is 14 amino acids. This CDR3 is CASSQTGTQETQYF. The CDR3 DNA is TGTGCCAGCAGCCAGACCGGGACCCAAGAGACCCAGTACTTC.

This chain uses TRBV20-1 with TRBJ2-1; 9 bases map to TRBD1. The V and J ends lost 6 bases and 3 bases, in that order; junction bases with no gene match: 9. CDR3 length: 15 amino acids. CDR1 is DFQATT, CDR2 SNEGSKA, per germline (reference sequence). The CDR3 loop is CSAEGLGQGYNEQFF. The CDR3 DNA reads as TGCAGTGCCGAAGGCCTGGGACAGGGCTACAATGAGCAGTTCTTC.

This clonotype was detected only a few times. The chain combines TRBV9 with TRBJ1-4, with no clear D. From germline, CDR1 is SGDLS and CDR2 YYNGEE. V lost 1 base and J 8 bases, leaving 21 bases between the germline ends. This CDR3 comprises 17 residues. CDR3 amino acids: CASSVSPQDPYHEKLFF. For the CDR3, the DNA is TGTGCCAGCAGCGTATCCCCCCAGGACCCGTATCACGAAAAACTGTTTTTT.

On this clonotype itself: A read error may account for a junction end that differs from germline. The CDR3 DNA reads as TGTGCCAGCCATGGGACAGGGATCAAATCTGGGGCCAACGGCCTGACTTTC. Translation gives CASHGTGIKSGANGLTF. The rearrangement uses TRBV6-1 and TRBJ2-6; 9 bases map to TRBD1. The germline V gene encodes CDR1 MNHNS and CDR2 SASEGT. The CDR3 extends over 17 amino acids.

In its sample, this clonotype was seen a few times. The genes are TRBV30 and TRBJ1-5; no definite D call. From germline, CDR1 is GTSNPN and CDR2 SVGIG (reference sequence). The CDR3 contains 13 residues. V dropped 3 bases and J dropped 4 bases, with 10 bases sitting between them. The CDR3 is CAWSRTENQPQHF. CDR3 coding DNA: TGTGCCTGGAGCCGGACGGAAAATCAGCCCCAGCATTTT.

The J gene is TRBJ2-7, the V gene TRBV7-8, with a weak D call TRBD1 (6 bases). CDR3 length: 15 residues. Trimming stripped 4 bases from V and 5 bases from J, with 18 bases between. Germline values: CDR1 SGHVS, CDR2 FQNEAQ. The CDR3 coding sequence is TGTGCCAGCAGCTCCCCCGGACAGTCCGGAGACGAGCAGTACTTC. This gives the protein CASSSPGQSGDEQYF.

This clonotype was observed a few times. This rearrangement joins TRBV28 to TRBJ2-2; the match to TRBD1 covers 7 bases. The V gene's germline CDR1 is MDHEN and CDR2 SYDVKM. V was pared by 4 bases and J by 7 bases, with 12 bases of the junction left unmatched. The CDR3 loop spans 16 amino acids. CDR3 residues: CASSYSGTVILGELFF. CDR3 DNA sequence: TGTGCCAGCAGTTATTCCGGGACAGTTATTCTCGGGGAGCTGTTTTTT.

The rearrangement uses TRBV28 and TRBJ1-3; perhaps TRBD1 as D (5 bases). This CDR3 spans 14 amino acids. Germline assignment: CDR1 MDHEN and CDR2 SYDVKM. V was clipped by 5 bases and J by 6 bases, with 14 bases between them. CDR3 coding DNA: TGTGCCAGCAGTCCCCTTTTCAGGGCAAACACCATATATTTT. Protein: CASSPLFRANTIYF. The full variable domain, rest sourced from reference TRBV28 and TRBJ1-3, is DVKVTQSSRYLVKRTGEKVFLECVQDMDHENMFWYRQDPGLGLRLIYFSYDVKMKEKGDIPEGYSVSREKKERFSLILESASTNQTSMYLCASSPLFRANTIYFGEGSWLTVV.

The gene calls are TRBV12-3 or TRBV12-4 and TRBJ1-2; no definite D call. Trimming removed 1 base from V and 4 bases from J, with 10 bases in between. The CDR3 consists of 14 residues. Written as DNA, the CDR3 is TGTGCCAGCAGTTTAGGTACGGGCTTCTATGGCTACACCTTC. The encoded protein is CASSLGTGFYGYTF.